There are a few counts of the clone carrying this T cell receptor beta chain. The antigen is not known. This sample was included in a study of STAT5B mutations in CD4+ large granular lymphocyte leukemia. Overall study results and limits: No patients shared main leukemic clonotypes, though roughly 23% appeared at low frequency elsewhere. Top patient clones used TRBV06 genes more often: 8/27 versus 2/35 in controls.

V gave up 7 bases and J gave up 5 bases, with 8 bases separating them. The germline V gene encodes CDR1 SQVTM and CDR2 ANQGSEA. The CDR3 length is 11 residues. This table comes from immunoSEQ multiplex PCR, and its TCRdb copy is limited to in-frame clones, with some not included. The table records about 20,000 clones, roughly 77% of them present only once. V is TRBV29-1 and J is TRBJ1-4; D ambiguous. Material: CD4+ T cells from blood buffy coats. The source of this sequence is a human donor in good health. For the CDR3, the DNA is TGCAGCGCGGGGTACAATGAAAAACTGTTTTTT. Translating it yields CSAGYNEKLFF. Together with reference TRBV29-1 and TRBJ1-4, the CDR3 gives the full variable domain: SAVISQKPSRDICQRGTSLTIQCQVDSQVTMMFWYRQQPGQSLTLIATANQGSEATYESGFVIDKFPISRPNLTFSTLTVSNMSPEDSSIYLCSAGYNEKLFFGSGTQLSVL.